The next 23 T cell receptor beta chains were all read from a single sample in a study of cytomegalovirus exposure and HLA in healthy donors. With 60 Vbeta and 13 Jbeta primers, the PCR was carried out. Method: immunoSEQ multiplex PCR; TCRdb's copy keeps in-frame clones and lacks some. Here the sample spans around 28,000 clones, around nine tenths being singletons. The sequenced sample consisted of PBMCs. The receptors originated from a boy between 10 and 17 years old in good health and CMV-seronegative.

The chain combines TRBV4-1 with TRBJ2-7; 8 bases match TRBD1. This CDR3 has 17 amino acids. The germline V gene has CDR1 MGHRA and CDR2 YSYEKL. Trimming took 0 bases from V and 1 from J; bases not matched to a gene: 8. The CDR3 DNA sequence: TGCGCCAGCAGCCAAGATACAGGACAGGGATTGTCCTACGAGCAGTACTTC. Translation gives CASSQDTGQGLSYEQYF.

The chain has TRBV18 and TRBJ2-1; 7 nucleotides agree with TRBD1. CDR1 is KGHSH, CDR2 LQKENI, per germline. V was pared by 6 bases and J by 4 bases, with 3 bases of the junction left unmatched. This CDR3 spans 13 amino acids. The CDR3 protein is CASSLGQYNEQFF. The CDR3 region has the DNA TGTGCCAGCTCCTTGGGACAGTACAATGAGCAGTTCTTC.

The chain carries TRBV7-8 and TRBJ1-2; D is unclear. The V end lost 4 bases, the J end lost 4 bases, and 19 bases lay between the germline ends. The germline CDR1 and CDR2 sequences are SGHVS and FQNEAQ. The CDR3 runs 16 residues. As DNA, the CDR3 is TGTGCCAGCAGCTCCGGGGTTGGGGTAGAGTCCTATGGCTACACCTTC. Translation gives CASSSGVGVESYGYTF.

V usage is TRBV9 and J usage is TRBJ1-2; 9 positions match TRBD1. V shed 0 bases and J 5 bases; nucleotides not matched to a gene: 14. From germline, CDR1 is SGDLS and CDR2 YYNGEE. The CDR3 is 18 residues long. The CDR3 protein is CASSVGSMGQGRVYGYTF. CDR3 DNA sequence: TGTGCCAGCAGCGTAGGTAGTATGGGACAGGGTCGGGTTTATGGCTACACCTTC.

Points on this clone: Other DNA sequences in the sample encode the same CDR3. This rearrangement joins TRBV19 to TRBJ1-5; 8 nucleotides match TRBD1. The ends lost 3 bases at V and 4 bases at J; junction bases unmatched: 2. CDR1 is LNHDA, CDR2 SQIVND, per germline (reference sequence). The CDR3 consists of 14 residues. CDR3 sequence: CASSIRQGNQPQHF. CDR3 bases: TGTGCCAGTAGTATCAGACAGGGGAATCAGCCCCAGCATTTT.

V usage is TRBV25-1 and J usage is TRBJ2-1, with TRBD2 identical over 8 bases. The V and J ends lost 4 bases and 0 bases, in that order; junction bases with no gene match: 2. This CDR3 is 15 amino acids long. Germline V gene sequence: CDR1 MGHDK, CDR2 SYGVNS. Here the CDR3 reads CASSGSGSSYNEQFF. The CDR3 bases are TGTGCCAGCAGTGGCAGCGGGAGCTCCTACAATGAGCAGTTCTTC.

This clone has a handful of counts. The genes are TRBV7-8 and TRBJ1-6; D ambiguous. Trimming cost V 1 base and J 0 bases, with 10 bases left between them. The length of the CDR3 is 17 residues. Germline V gene lookup returns CDR1 SGHVS and CDR2 FQNEAQ. CDR3 coding DNA: TGTGCCAGCAGCTTAGATCGAGGGAGCTCCTATAATTCACCCCTCCACTTT. Translating gives CASSLDRGSSYNSPLHF.

The rearrangement links TRBV27 to TRBJ2-7, with D perhaps matching TRBD1 (6 bases). Trimming shortened V by 6 bases and J by 2 bases, and 14 bases separated the two germline ends. Germline V gene sequence: CDR1 MNHEY, CDR2 SMNVEV (reference sequence). This CDR3 region has 14 residues. The CDR3 nucleotides read TGTGCCAGCAGCGACACCACAGGGCCCTACGAGCAGTACTTC. This sequence encodes CASSDTTGPYEQYF.

This chain links TRBV12-1 with TRBJ2-7; TRBD1, as called in the table, went unchecked against the DNA. TRBV12-1 is an annotated pseudogene. The CDR3 runs 13 residues. The CDR3 protein is CASSPDRGGEQYF. CDR3 DNA: TGTGCCAGCAGCCCGGACAGGGGCGGCGAGCAGTACTTC.

V gene TRBV11-2 combines with J gene TRBJ2-2; D perhaps matches TRBD1 (6 bases). Germline V gene lookup returns CDR1 SGHAT and CDR2 FQNNGV. This CDR3 comprises 19 residues. V shed 0 bases and J shed 1 base, with 18 bases lying between them. CDR3 region: CASSLDPSTGLGNTGELFF. As DNA, the CDR3 is TGTGCCAGCAGCTTAGACCCCTCAACAGGGTTAGGGAACACCGGGGAGCTGTTTTTT.

This clone was detected only a few times. V and J are TRBV10-3 and TRBJ2-2; 9 nucleotides align to TRBD1. The V gene's germline CDR1 is ENHRY and CDR2 SYGVKD. J gave up 0 bases and V 8 bases, and 1 base lay outside the gene matches. There are 14 residues in the CDR3. The CDR3 DNA reads TGTGCCATCGGGACAGGGACGAACACCGGGGAGCTGTTTTTT. Translating it yields CAIGTGTNTGELFF.

The chain uses TRBV6-1 and TRBJ2-5; 7 positions match TRBD1. The J call may not be correct, given that the DNA end is closer to TRBJ2-7. Germline values: CDR1 MNHNS, CDR2 SASEGT. This CDR3 spans 13 amino acids. The CDR3: CASRKQGPYEQYF. The CDR3 DNA sequence: TGTGCCAGCAGGAAACAGGGGCCCTACGAGCAGTACTTC.

This chain joins TRBV7-6 and TRBJ2-7, with 7 bases fitting TRBD1. CDR1 and CDR2 from the germline V gene are SGHVS and FNYEAQ. The CDR3 is 15 residues long. J gave up 5 bases and V 0 bases, and 7 bases lay outside the gene matches. Written as DNA, the CDR3 is TGTGCCAGCAGCTTAGCGTACAGGGGACGGCACGAGCAGTACTTC. This translates into CASSLAYRGRHEQYF. The entire variable domain, with the rest obtained from reference TRBV7-6 and TRBJ2-7, is as follows: GAGVSQSPRYKVTKRGQDVALRCDPISGHVSLYWYRQALGQGPEFLTYFNYEAQQDKSGLPNDRFSAERPEGSISTLTIQRTEQRDSAMYRCASSLAYRGRHEQYFGPGTRLTVT.

This chain connects TRBV10-3 to TRBJ1-4, with D hard to call. Germline V gene data show CDR1 as ENHRY and CDR2 as SYGVKD. The CDR3 consists of 14 residues. V lost 2 bases and J lost 5, with 9 bases in between. CDR3 region: CAISERRTNEKLFF. Written as DNA, the CDR3 is TGTGCCATCAGTGAGCGGAGAACGAATGAAAAACTGTTTTTT.

This clone was seen a handful of times. The rearrangement uses TRBV7-2 and TRBJ2-5, with 9 bases that match TRBD2. The germline gives CDR1 SGHTA, CDR2 FQGNSA. The V segment lost 0 bases and the J segment 8 bases; nucleotides outside the gene matches: 10. The CDR3 consists of 16 residues. The CDR3 region has the DNA TGTGCCAGCAGCTTAGCGGGCGGGGGGGCCGTTAGTACCCAGTACTTC. This gives the protein CASSLAGGGAVSTQYF.

The chain employs TRBV2 and TRBJ2-3; 10 nucleotides line up with TRBD1. Germline CDR1 SNHLY, CDR2 FYNNEI. J was trimmed by 1 base and V by 6 bases; bases with no gene match: 4. This CDR3 is built from 15 residues. The CDR3 here is CASRRDRGGTDTQYF. The CDR3 DNA reads as TGTGCCAGCAGGAGGGACAGGGGAGGCACAGATACGCAGTATTTT. The variable domain in full, completed from reference TRBV2 and TRBJ2-3, reads EPEVTQTPSHQVTQMGQEVILRCVPISNHLYFYWYRQILGQKVEFLVSFYNNEISEKSEIFDDQFSVERPDGSNFTLKIRSTKLEDSAMYFCASRRDRGGTDTQYFGPGTRLTVL.

The gene calls are TRBV28 and TRBJ1-5; 8 bases agree with TRBD1. The CDR3 is 15 amino acids. Germline V gene lookup returns CDR1 MDHEN and CDR2 SYDVKM. V was clipped by 3 bases and J by 5 bases; unmatched bases: 6. The CDR3 sequence is CASSFHKTGDQPQHF. As DNA, the CDR3 is TGTGCCAGCAGTTTCCACAAGACAGGGGATCAGCCCCAGCATTTT.

In this sample, this clone turned up once. This chain joins TRBV28 and TRBJ1-6; D uncertain. V lost 6 bases, J lost 4 bases, and 13 bases lay in between. Germline V gene lookup returns CDR1 MDHEN and CDR2 SYDVKM. The CDR3 length is 15 residues. This CDR3 is CASRRSLTYNSPLHF. The CDR3 coding sequence is TGTGCCAGCAGAAGGAGTTTAACGTATAATTCACCCCTCCACTTT.

The V call is TRBV19, the J call TRBJ1-5; 9 bases align to TRBD1. J gave up 6 bases and V 3 bases, and 9 bases lay outside the gene matches. The CDR3 runs to 16 residues. CDR1 and CDR2 (germline): LNHDA, SQIVND (reference sequence). Here the CDR3 DNA reads TGTGCCAGTAGTATCTCACAGGGGGCGCCCGGTCAGCCCCAGCATTTT. Its protein is CASSISQGAPGQPQHF.

The chain joins TRBV10-3 to TRBJ1-1, with 11 positions matching TRBD1. V lost 6 bases, J lost 3 bases, and 6 bases stayed unmatched. Germline V gene lookup returns CDR1 ENHRY and CDR2 SYGVKD. The CDR3 is made up of 15 amino acids. In DNA, the CDR3 is TGTGCCATCAGGGGACAGGGGGAGGAATACACTGAAGCTTTCTTT. Translating it yields CAIRGQGEEYTEAFF.

This clone has a handful of counts. J is TRBJ2-4 and V is TRBV5-4, with TRBD1 matching 9 bases. With 4 bases clipped from V and 0 bases from J, the junction kept 8 bases outside the gene matches. In germline, CDR1 is SGHNT, CDR2 YYREEE (reference sequence). The CDR3 is made up of 17 amino acids. The CDR3 nucleotides are TGTGCCAGCAGCGGGGGACAGGGCGATTTAGCCAAAAACATTCAGTACTTC. Encoded protein: CASSGGQGDLAKNIQYF.

In nucleotides, the CDR3 is TGTGCCAGCAGCTTGGAGCAGGGAAATAATTCACCCCTCCACTTT. Translation gives CASSLEQGNNSPLHF. The chain is built from TRBV5-4 and TRBJ1-6, with TRBD1 as a possible D gene (5 bases). Germline CDR1 is SGHNT and CDR2 is YYREEE (reference sequence). The CDR3 has 15 residues. V lost 0 bases and J 5 bases, leaving 9 bases between the germline ends.

The V and J genes are TRBV6-1 and TRBJ1-4, with no clear D. The CDR3 is 15 residues long. Trimming cost V 5 bases and J 8 bases, with 18 bases left between them. Per germline, CDR1 MNHNS and CDR2 SASEGT. Here the CDR3 DNA reads TGTGCCAGCAGTTCACAGTTGTTTAGTTGGGAAAAACTGTTTTTT. Its translation: CASSSQLFSWEKLFF.